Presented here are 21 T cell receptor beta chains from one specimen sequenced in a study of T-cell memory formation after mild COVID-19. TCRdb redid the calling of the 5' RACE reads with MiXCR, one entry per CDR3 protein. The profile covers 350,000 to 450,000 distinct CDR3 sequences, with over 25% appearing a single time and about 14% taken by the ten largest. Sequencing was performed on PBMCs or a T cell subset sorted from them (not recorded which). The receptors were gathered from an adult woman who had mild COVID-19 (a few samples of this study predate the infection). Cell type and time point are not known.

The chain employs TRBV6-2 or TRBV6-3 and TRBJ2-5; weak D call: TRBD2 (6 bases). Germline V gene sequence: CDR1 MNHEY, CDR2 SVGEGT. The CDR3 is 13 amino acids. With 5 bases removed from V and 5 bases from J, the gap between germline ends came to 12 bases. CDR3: CASSAREAETQYF. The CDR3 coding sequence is TGTGCCAGCAGTGCCAGGGAGGCGGAGACCCAGTACTTC.

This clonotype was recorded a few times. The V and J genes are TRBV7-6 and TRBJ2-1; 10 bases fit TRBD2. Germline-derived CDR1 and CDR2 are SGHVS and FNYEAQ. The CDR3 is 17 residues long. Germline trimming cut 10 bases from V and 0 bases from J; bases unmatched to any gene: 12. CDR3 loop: CATLKGSGGSSYNEQFF. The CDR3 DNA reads TGTGCCACCCTAAAGGGTAGCGGGGGGAGCTCCTACAATGAGCAGTTCTTC.

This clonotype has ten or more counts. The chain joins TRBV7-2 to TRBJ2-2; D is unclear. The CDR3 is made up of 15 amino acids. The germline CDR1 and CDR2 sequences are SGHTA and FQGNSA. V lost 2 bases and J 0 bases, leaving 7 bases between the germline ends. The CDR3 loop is CASSLLAPNTGELFF. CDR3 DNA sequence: TGTGCCAGCAGCTTACTCGCCCCGAACACCGGGGAGCTGTTTTTT.

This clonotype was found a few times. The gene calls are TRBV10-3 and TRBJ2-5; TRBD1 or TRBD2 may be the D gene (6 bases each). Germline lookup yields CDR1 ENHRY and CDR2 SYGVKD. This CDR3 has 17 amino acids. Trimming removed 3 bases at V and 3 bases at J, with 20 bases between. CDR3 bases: TGTGCCATCAGTGAACGGGGGACAACGACTCTTGAAGAGACCCAGTACTTC. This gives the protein CAISERGTTTLEETQYF.

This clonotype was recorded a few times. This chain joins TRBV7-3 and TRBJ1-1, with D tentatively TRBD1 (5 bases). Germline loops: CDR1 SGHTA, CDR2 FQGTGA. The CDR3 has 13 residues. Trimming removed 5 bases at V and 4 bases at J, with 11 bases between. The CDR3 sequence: CASSPLGGTEAFF. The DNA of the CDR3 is TGTGCCAGCAGCCCCCTCGGGGGCACTGAAGCTTTCTTT.

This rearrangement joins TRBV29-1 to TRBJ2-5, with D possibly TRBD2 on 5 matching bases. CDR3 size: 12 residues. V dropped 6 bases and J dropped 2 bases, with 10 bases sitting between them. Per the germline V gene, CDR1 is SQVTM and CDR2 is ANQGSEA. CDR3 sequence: CSVRPGQETQYF. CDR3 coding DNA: TGCAGCGTCCGCCCGGGGCAAGAGACCCAGTACTTC.

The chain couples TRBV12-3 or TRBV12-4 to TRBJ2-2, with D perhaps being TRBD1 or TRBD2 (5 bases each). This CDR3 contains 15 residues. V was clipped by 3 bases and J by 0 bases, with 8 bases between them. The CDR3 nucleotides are TGTGCCAGCAGTTTGAGGGGATCGAACACCGGGGAGCTGTTTTTT. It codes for CASSLRGSNTGELFF.

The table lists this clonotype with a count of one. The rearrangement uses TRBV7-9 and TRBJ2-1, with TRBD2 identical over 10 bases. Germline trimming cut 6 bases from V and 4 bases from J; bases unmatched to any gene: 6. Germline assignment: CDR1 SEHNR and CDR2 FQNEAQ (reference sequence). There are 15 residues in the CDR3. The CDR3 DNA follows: TGTGCCAGCAGACGGACTAGCGGATTATACAATGAGCAGTTCTTC. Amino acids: CASRRTSGLYNEQFF.

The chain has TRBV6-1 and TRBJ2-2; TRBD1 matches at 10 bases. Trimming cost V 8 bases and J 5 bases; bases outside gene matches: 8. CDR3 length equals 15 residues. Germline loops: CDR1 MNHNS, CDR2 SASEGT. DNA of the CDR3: TGTGCCAGCTGGGGGGGACAGGGGTGGACCGGGGAGCTGTTTTTT. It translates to CASWGGQGWTGELFF.

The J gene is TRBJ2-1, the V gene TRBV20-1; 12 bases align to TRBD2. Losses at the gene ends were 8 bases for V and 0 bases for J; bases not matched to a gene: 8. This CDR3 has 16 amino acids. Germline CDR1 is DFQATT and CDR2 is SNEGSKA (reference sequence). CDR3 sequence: CSLTSGSSISYNEQFF. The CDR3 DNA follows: TGCAGTCTGACTAGCGGGAGTTCCATCTCCTACAATGAGCAGTTCTTC.

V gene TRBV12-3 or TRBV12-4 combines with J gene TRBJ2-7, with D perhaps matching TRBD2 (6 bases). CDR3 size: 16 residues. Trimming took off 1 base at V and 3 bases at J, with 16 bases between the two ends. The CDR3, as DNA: TGTGCCAGCAGTTTAGGGCCAGCGGGTATGAGCTACGAGCAGTACTTC. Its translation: CASSLGPAGMSYEQYF.

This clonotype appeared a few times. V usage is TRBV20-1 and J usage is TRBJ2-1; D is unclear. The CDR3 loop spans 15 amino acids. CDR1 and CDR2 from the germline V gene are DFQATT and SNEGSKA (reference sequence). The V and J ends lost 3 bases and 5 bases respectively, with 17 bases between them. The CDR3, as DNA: TGCAGTGCTAGTAAAGGGCGAGGTCGGGACAATGAGCAGTTCTTC. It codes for CSASKGRGRDNEQFF.

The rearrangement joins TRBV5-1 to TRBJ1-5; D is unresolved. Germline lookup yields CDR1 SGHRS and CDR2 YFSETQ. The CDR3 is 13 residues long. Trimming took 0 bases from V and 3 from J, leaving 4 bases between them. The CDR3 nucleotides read TGCGCCAGCAGCTTGGACATCAATCAGCCCCAGCATTTT. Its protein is CASSLDINQPQHF.

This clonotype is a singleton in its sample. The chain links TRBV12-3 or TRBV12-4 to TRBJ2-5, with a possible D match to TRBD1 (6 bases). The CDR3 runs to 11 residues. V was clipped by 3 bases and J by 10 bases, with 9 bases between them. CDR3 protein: CASSLNRVQYF. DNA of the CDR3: TGTGCCAGCAGTTTGAACAGGGTCCAGTACTTC.

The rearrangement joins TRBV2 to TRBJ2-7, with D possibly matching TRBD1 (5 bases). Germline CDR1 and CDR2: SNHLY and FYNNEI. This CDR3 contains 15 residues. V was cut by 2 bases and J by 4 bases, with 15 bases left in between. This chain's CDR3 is CASSEQGVSRYEQYF. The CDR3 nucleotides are TGTGCCAGCAGTGAACAGGGCGTCAGTCGGTACGAGCAGTACTTC. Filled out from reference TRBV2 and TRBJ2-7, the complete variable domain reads EPEVTQTPSHQVTQMGQEVILRCVPISNHLYFYWYRQILGQKVEFLVSFYNNEISEKSEIFDDQFSVERPDGSNFTLKIRSTKLEDSAMYFCASSEQGVSRYEQYFGPGTRLTVT.

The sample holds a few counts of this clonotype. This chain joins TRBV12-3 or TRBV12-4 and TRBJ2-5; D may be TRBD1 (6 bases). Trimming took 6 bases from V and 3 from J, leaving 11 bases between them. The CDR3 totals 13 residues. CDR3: CASSGQRKETQYF. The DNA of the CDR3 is TGTGCCAGCAGCGGACAGAGAAAAGAGACCCAGTACTTC.

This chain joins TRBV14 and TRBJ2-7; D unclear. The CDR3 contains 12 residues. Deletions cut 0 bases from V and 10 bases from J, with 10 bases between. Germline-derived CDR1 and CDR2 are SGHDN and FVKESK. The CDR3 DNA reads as TGTGCCAGCAGCCAAGATCGGACGGTTCAGTACTTC. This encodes CASSQDRTVQYF.

DNA of the CDR3: TGTGCCAGCAGAACGGGACTAGCGGGAGGGGAGCAGTACTTC. It specifies CASRTGLAGGEQYF. The genes are TRBV5-5 and TRBJ2-7; 16 nucleotides line up with TRBD2. Germline CDR1 reads SGHKS; CDR2 reads YYEKEE (reference sequence). The CDR3 covers 14 residues. Trimming took 5 bases from V and 7 from J; bases not matched to a gene: 3.

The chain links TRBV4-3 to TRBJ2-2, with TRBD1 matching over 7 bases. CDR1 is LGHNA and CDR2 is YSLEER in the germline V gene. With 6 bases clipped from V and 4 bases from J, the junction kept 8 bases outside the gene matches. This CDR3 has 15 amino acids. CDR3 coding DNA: TGCGCCAGCAGTCCTTTAGGGACAGTCACCGGGGAGCTGTTTTTT. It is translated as CASSPLGTVTGELFF.

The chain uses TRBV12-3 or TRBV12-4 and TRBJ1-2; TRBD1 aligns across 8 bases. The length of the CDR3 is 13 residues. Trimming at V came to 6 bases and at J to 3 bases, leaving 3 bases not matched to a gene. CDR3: CASRKDRDYGYTF. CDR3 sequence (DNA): TGTGCCAGCAGGAAGGACAGGGACTATGGCTACACCTTC.

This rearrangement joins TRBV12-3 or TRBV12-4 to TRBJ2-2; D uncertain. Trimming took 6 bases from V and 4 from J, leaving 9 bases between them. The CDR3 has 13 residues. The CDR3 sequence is CASSPTSTGELFF. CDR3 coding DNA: TGTGCCAGCAGCCCAACAAGCACCGGGGAGCTGTTTTTT.